These 21 T cell receptor beta chains were sequenced from one sample in a study of cytomegalovirus exposure and HLA in healthy donors. Sequencing was performed with immunoSEQ multiplex PCR; in TCRdb, only in-frame clones are kept and a portion is missing. This table has roughly 190,000 clones, roughly 86% appearing once. The sample was PBMCs. Source of these receptors: a man under 40 in good health and CMV-seropositive.

This clone was detected only a few times. The CDR3: CASSAIDRVSYNEQFF. The CDR3 bases are TGTGCCAGCAGTGCGATAGACAGGGTATCCTACAATGAGCAGTTCTTC. This chain joins TRBV25-1 and TRBJ2-1; 7 bases agree with TRBD1. V gave up 4 bases and J gave up 1 base; unmatched junction bases: 7. CDR1 is MGHDK and CDR2 is SYGVNS in the germline V gene. The CDR3 runs to 16 residues.

The chain recombines TRBV29-1 with TRBJ2-5; no firm D call. Looked up from germline, CDR1 is SQVTM and CDR2 is ANQGSEA. Trimming removed 5 bases from V and 5 bases from J, with 9 bases in between. The CDR3 spans 11 residues. CDR3: CSVSGEETQYF. The CDR3 DNA is TGCAGCGTTAGTGGTGAGGAGACCCAGTACTTC.

This clone was seen a single time. This sequence joins TRBV7-9 and TRBJ1-2; D might be TRBD1 (5 bases). In germline, CDR1 is SEHNR, CDR2 FQNEAQ (reference sequence). Trimming cost V 5 bases and J 4 bases, with 11 bases left between them. This CDR3 spans 13 amino acids. The CDR3 DNA reads as TGTGCCAGCAGCCAAGGGACTGGCTATGGCTACACCTTC. It translates to CASSQGTGYGYTF.

The rearrangement joins TRBV5-1 to TRBJ1-1, with TRBD1 matching over 8 bases. Germline V gene sequence: CDR1 SGHRS, CDR2 YFSETQ. Trimming cost V 3 bases and J 0 bases; bases outside gene matches: 7. CDR3 length: 16 residues. The CDR3 coding sequence is TGCGCCAGCAGCTCGACAGGGGCTCCAATGAACACTGAAGCTTTCTTT. Encoded protein: CASSSTGAPMNTEAFF.

The rearrangement links TRBV6-5 to TRBJ1-1; weak D call: TRBD1 (5 bases). Trimming shortened V by 7 bases and J by 10 bases, and 13 bases separated the two germline ends. Germline V gives CDR1 MNHEY, CDR2 SVGAGI. The CDR3 is 11 residues long. The DNA of the CDR3 is TGTGCCAGCACCGGGGGGAAGGGAGCTTTCTTT. It translates to CASTGGKGAFF.

By share, this clone ranks as medium-sized (0.01 to 0.1%). The CDR3 DNA sequence: TGTGCCAGCAGTCTAACGGGGCCCGGGGGGAAGGGCTACACCTTC. Translated, it gives CASSLTGPGGKGYTF. The V gene is TRBV11-1, the J gene TRBJ1-2, with D perhaps TRBD1 (5 bases). Germline CDR1 is SGHAT and CDR2 is FQDESV (reference sequence). Trimming shortened V by 6 bases and J by 8 bases, and 22 bases separated the two germline ends. The CDR3 sequence is 15 residues long.

This clone came up once. The V and J genes are TRBV9 and TRBJ1-4; maybe TRBD1 (5 bases). The CDR3 runs to 16 residues. Between the trimmed V and J ends, which lost 2 bases and 3 bases, there was a span of 14 bases. Per the germline V gene, CDR1 is SGDLS and CDR2 is YYNGEE. The CDR3 DNA is TGTGCCAGCAGCGTCGCCTCTCCGGGGGCTAATGAAAAACTGTTTTTT. Its protein product is CASSVASPGANEKLFF. Variable domain in full (rest from reference TRBV9 and TRBJ1-4): DSGVTQTPKHLITATGQRVTLRCSPRSGDLSVYWYQQSLDQGLQFLIQYYNGEERAKGNILERFSAQQFPDLHSELNLSSLELGDSALYFCASSVASPGANEKLFFGSGTQLSVL.

This chain links TRBV19 with TRBJ2-5; 7 bases match TRBD1. The CDR3 runs 13 residues. J lost 2 bases, V lost 8 bases, and 5 bases had no gene match. Looked up from germline, CDR1 is LNHDA and CDR2 is SQIVND (reference sequence). CDR3 amino acids: CASRYRGQETQYF. The CDR3, as DNA: TGTGCCAGTCGCTACAGGGGACAAGAGACCCAGTACTTC.

The chain links TRBV19 to TRBJ1-5, with 8 bases matching TRBD1. Per the germline V gene, CDR1 is LNHDA and CDR2 is SQIVND (reference sequence). The CDR3 loop spans 14 amino acids. With V trimmed by 6 bases and J by 4 bases, 5 bases remained unmatched. CDR3 sequence (DNA): TGTGCCAGTAGCGCTAGACAGGGGAATCAGCCCCAGCATTTT. It encodes CASSARQGNQPQHF.

The rearrangement joins TRBV19 to TRBJ1-5; 7 nucleotides match TRBD1. Germline trimming cut 9 bases from V and 8 bases from J; bases unmatched to any gene: 10. CDR1 is LNHDA, CDR2 SQIVND, per germline (reference sequence). The CDR3 sequence is 13 residues long. This CDR3 is CASQGQVVKPQHF. The CDR3 DNA reads TGTGCCAGCCAAGGACAGGTAGTAAAGCCCCAGCATTTT.

The V call is TRBV6-6, the J call TRBJ1-2; TRBD1 aligns across 10 bases. The junction had 3 bases not matched to a gene; V was cut back by 8 bases and J by 0 bases. Per the germline V gene, CDR1 is MNHNY and CDR2 is SVGAGI (reference sequence). This CDR3 has 14 amino acids. In DNA form, the CDR3 reads TGTGCCAGCCGGGACAGGGGTGCTAACTATGGCTACACCTTC. Amino acid sequence: CASRDRGANYGYTF.

On this clone: A junction boundary mismatches the germline segment, possibly from a read error. The chain combines TRBV7-7 with TRBJ2-5; 7 bases line up with TRBD2. The germline V gene has CDR1 SSHAT and CDR2 FNYEAQ (reference sequence). The CDR3 totals 16 residues. The CDR3 nucleotides read TGTGCTAGCAGCTTAGCAGGTTGGGGGGGCCAAGAGACCCAGTACTTC. It is translated as CASSLAGWGGQETQYF.

This clone was observed at least ten times. The V call is TRBV6-1, the J call TRBJ2-2, with D possibly being TRBD1 or TRBD2 (5 bases each). CDR1 and CDR2 (germline): MNHNS, SASEGT. CDR3 length equals 14 residues. V gave up 5 bases and J gave up 8 bases, with 15 bases separating them. The CDR3: CASSRDQTTGELFF. DNA for the CDR3: TGTGCCAGCAGTAGGGACCAAACGACGGGGGAGCTGTTTTTT.

The chain recombines TRBV28 with TRBJ1-5; TRBD1 agrees at 7 bases. The CDR3 is 12 residues long. J lost 6 bases, V lost 7 bases, and 3 bases had no gene match. Germline V gives CDR1 MDHEN, CDR2 SYDVKM. The CDR3 loop reads CASTQGGQPQHF. For the CDR3, the DNA is TGTGCCAGCACCCAGGGGGGTCAGCCCCAGCATTTT.

CDR3 sequence (DNA): TGCAGCGTTGAAACAGGGACAAGTGAAGGTGGCTACACCTTC. This sequence encodes CSVETGTSEGGYTF. The V gene is TRBV29-1, the J gene TRBJ1-2; possible D gene TRBD1, 6 bases. The CDR3 consists of 14 residues. Germline assignment: CDR1 SQVTM and CDR2 ANQGSEA. Trimming removed 2 bases at V and 7 bases at J, with 17 bases between.

V and J are TRBV30 and TRBJ1-2; no clear D. V gave up 3 bases and J gave up 4 bases, with 9 bases separating them. CDR1 and CDR2 from the germline V gene are GTSNPN and SVGIG (reference sequence). The CDR3 runs to 12 residues. The CDR3 DNA sequence: TGTGCCTGGAGGGGCAGCAGCTATGGCTACACCTTC. Its translation is CAWRGSSYGYTF.

V and J are TRBV5-4 and TRBJ2-1; 8 nucleotides match TRBD1. Germline assignment: CDR1 SGHNT and CDR2 YYREEE (reference sequence). CDR3 length: 14 amino acids. The V gene end was trimmed by 3 bases and the J gene end by 8 bases; junction bases not matched to a gene: 7. CDR3 in DNA: TGTGCCAGCAGCTCCCGACAGGGGAGCGATGAGCAGTTCTTC. Protein product: CASSSRQGSDEQFF.

The chain is built from TRBV11-1 and TRBJ2-3, with D hard to call. Trimming stripped 5 bases from V and 2 bases from J, with 5 bases between. Germline CDR1 SGHAT, CDR2 FQDESV (reference sequence). This CDR3 is 12 amino acids long. CDR3 bases: TGTGCCAGCAGCGCCACCACAGATACGCAGTATTTT. This sequence encodes CASSATTDTQYF.

The rearrangement uses TRBV5-1 and TRBJ1-5; D possibly corresponds to TRBD1 (6 bases). The V end lost 4 bases, the J end lost 5 bases, and 10 bases lay between the germline ends. The CDR3 consists of 13 residues. Germline V gene data show CDR1 as SGHRS and CDR2 as YFSETQ. The CDR3 nucleotides are TGCGCCAGCAGCGCTAGGGGGGATCAGCCCCAGCATTTT. As protein: CASSARGDQPQHF.

The rearrangement links TRBV5-1 to TRBJ2-5; TRBD1 agrees at 10 bases. Looked up from germline, CDR1 is SGHRS and CDR2 is YFSETQ. V was pared by 0 bases and J by 2 bases, with 4 bases of the junction left unmatched. CDR3 length: 16 residues. CDR3 bases: TGCGCCAGCAGCTTGGGGACGGGACAGGGGCAAGAGACCCAGTACTTC. Encoded protein: CASSLGTGQGQETQYF.

V gene TRBV6-5 combines with J gene TRBJ2-7; perhaps D is TRBD1 or TRBD2 (5 bases each). The V gene's germline CDR1 is MNHEY and CDR2 SVGAGI. This CDR3 comprises 15 residues. V was cut by 6 bases and J by 2 bases, with 17 bases left in between. As DNA, the CDR3 is TGTGCCAGCAGAATTGAGGGGAGTACGGCCTACGAGCAGTACTTC. Protein product: CASRIEGSTAYEQYF.